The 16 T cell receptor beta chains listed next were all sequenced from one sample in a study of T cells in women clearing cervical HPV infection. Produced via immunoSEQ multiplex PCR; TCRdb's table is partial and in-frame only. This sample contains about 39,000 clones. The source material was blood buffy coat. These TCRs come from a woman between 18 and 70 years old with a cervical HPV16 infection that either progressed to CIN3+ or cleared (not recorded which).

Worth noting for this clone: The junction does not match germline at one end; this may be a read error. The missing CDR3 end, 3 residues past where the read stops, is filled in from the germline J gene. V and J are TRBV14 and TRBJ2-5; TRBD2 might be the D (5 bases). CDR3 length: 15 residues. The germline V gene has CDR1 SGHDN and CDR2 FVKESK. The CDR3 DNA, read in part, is TGTGCCAGCAGACAAGTTTCGGGGAGTTTGGAGACC. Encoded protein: CASRQVSGSLET. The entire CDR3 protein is CASRQVSGSLETQYF.

CDR3 sequence: CASRSQGVNTGELFF. CDR3 DNA (partial): TGTGCCAGCAGATCACAGGGGGTGAACACCGGGGAG. The chain uses TRBV9 and TRBJ2-2; 8 bases are a match to TRBD1. The CDR3 end falls 3 residues outside the read, so it is completed with the germline J gene. There are 15 residues in the CDR3. Germline values: CDR1 SGDLS, CDR2 YYNGEE. J lost 1 base, V lost 5 bases, and 4 bases had no gene match.

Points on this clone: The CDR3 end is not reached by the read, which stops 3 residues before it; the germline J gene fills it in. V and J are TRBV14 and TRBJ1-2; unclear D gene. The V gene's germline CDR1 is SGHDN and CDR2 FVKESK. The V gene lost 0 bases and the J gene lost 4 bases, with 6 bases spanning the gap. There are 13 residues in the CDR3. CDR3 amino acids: CASSQDYSYGYTF. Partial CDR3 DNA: TGTGCCAGCAGCCAAGATTACAGCTATGGC.

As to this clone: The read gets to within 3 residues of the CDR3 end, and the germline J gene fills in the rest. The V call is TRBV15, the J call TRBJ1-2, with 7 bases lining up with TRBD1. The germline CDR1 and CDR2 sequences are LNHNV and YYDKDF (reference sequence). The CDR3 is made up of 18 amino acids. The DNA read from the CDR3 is TGTGCCACCAGCCCCCCTGGGACAGACTTTAATGACTATGTTAAG. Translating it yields CATSPPGTDFNDYVK. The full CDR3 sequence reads CATSPPGTDFNDYVKYTF.

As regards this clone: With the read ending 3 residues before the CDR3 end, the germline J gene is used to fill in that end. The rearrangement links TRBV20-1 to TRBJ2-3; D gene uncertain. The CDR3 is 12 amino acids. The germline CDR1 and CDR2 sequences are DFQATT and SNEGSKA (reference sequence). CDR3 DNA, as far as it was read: TGCAGTGCTAGAGATGCCCGGTTAGCG. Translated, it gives CSARDARLA. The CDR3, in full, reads CSARDARLAQYF.

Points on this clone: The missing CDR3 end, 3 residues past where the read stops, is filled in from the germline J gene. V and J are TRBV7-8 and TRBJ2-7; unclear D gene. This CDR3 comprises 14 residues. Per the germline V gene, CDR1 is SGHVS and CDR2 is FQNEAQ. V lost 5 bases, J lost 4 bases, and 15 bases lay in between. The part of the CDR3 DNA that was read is TGTGCCAGCAGCGATAGCCCTACAATGTACGAG. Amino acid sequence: CASSDSPTMYE. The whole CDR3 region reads CASSDSPTMYEQYF.

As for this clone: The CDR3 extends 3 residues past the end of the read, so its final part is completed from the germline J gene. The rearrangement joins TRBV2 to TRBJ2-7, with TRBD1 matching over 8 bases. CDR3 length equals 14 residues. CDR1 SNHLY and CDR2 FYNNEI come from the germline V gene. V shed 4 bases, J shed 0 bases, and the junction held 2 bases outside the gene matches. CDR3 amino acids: CASSGGTGSYEQYF. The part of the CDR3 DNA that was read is TGTGCCAGCAGTGGTGGGACAGGCTCCTACGAG. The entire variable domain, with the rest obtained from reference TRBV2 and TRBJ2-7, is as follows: EPEVTQTPSHQVTQMGQEVILRCVPISNHLYFYWYRQILGQKVEFLVSFYNNEISEKSEIFDDQFSVERPDGSNFTLKIRSTKLEDSAMYFCASSGGTGSYEQYFGPGTRLTVT.

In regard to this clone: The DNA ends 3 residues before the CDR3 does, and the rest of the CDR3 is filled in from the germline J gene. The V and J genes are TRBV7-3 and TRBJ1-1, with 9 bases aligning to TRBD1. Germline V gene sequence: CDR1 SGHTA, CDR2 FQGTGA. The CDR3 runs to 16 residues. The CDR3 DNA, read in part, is TGTGCCAGCAGCCCCGTTACGGGACAGGGTTCTTTCATG. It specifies CASSPVTGQGSFM. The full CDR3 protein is CASSPVTGQGSFMAFF.

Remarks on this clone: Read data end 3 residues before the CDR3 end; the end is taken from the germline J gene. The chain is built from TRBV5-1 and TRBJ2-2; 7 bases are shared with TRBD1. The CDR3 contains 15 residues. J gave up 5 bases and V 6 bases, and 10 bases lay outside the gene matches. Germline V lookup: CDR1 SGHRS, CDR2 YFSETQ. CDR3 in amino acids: CASTTSGDRTGELFF. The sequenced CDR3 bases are TGCGCCAGCACCACCTCAGGGGACAGAACCGGGGAG.

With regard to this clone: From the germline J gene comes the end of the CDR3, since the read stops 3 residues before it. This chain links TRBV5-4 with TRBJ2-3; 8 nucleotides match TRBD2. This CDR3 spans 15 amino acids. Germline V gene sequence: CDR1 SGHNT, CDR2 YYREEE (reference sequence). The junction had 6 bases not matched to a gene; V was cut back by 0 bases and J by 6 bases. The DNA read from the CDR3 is TGTGCCAGCAGCTTGGATGGGCGGGGGGTGGATACG. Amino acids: CASSLDGRGVDT. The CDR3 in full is CASSLDGRGVDTQYF.

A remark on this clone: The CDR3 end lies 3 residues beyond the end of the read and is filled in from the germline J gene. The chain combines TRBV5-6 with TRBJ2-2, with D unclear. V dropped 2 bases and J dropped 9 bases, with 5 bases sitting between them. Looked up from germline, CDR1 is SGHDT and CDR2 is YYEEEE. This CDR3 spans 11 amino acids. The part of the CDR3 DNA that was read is TGTGCCAGCAGCTTTAACAGGGAG. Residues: CASSFNRE. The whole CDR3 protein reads CASSFNRELFF.

The CDR3 reads CASSLKGTGLSGYTF. CDR3 DNA (partial): TGTGCCAGCAGCTTAAAAGGGACTGGACTTTCTGGC. The V gene is TRBV7-9, the J gene TRBJ1-2, with D maybe TRBD1 (5 bases). The CDR3 extends 3 residues past the end of the read, so its final part is completed from the germline J gene. The CDR3 has 15 residues. Germline CDR1 and CDR2: SEHNR and FQNEAQ (reference sequence). V lost 2 bases and J lost 7, with 17 bases in between.

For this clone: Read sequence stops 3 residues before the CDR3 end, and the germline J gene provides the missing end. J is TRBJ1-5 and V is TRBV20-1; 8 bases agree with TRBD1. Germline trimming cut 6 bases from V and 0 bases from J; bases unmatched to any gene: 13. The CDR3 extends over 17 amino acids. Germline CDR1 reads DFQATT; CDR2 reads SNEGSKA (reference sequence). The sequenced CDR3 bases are TGCAGTGCCCGCCGGACAGGGCCCGATTATAGCAATCAGCCC. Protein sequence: CSARRTGPDYSNQP. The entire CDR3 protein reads CSARRTGPDYSNQPQHF.

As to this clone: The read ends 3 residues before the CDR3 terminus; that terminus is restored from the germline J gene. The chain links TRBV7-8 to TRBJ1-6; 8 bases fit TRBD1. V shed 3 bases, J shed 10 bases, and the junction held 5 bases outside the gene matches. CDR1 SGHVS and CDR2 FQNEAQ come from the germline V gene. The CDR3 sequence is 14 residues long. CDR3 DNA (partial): TGTGCCAGCAGCTTCAGGGGGCAAGACTCACCC. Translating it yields CASSFRGQDSP. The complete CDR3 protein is CASSFRGQDSPLHF.

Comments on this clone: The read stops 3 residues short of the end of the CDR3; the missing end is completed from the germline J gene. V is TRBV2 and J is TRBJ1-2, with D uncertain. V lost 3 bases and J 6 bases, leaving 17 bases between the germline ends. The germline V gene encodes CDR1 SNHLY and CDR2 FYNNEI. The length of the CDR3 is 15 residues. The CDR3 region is CASSDLTRSRDGYTF. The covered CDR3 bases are TGTGCCAGCAGTGACCTCACGAGGTCAAGAGATGGC.

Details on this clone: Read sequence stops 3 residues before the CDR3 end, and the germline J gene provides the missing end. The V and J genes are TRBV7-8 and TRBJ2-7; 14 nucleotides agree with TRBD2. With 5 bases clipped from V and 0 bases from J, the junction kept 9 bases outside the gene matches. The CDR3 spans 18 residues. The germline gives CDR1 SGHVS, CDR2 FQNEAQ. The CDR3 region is CASSPTTSGGAFSYEQYF. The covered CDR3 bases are TGTGCCAGCAGCCCGACGACTAGCGGGGGGGCGTTCTCCTACGAG.